Following are 8 T cell receptor beta chains from one sample sequenced in a study of blood T cells in healthy people across ages. Primers used in a second PCR of about 6 to 11 cycles were a sample-barcoded 5' primer and a J-beta primer mix. In TCRdb, the 5' RACE reads were re-called with MiXCR into one record per CDR3 protein. This repertoire shows some 1.4 million distinct CDR3 sequences, approximately 42% found once; its top ten account for less than 8%. The source material was blood. The receptors originated from a woman between 18 and 30 years old in good health.

As concerns this clonotype: One end of the junction fails to match germline, which may point to a read error. The chain combines TRBV5-1 with TRBJ2-5, with TRBD2 identical over 9 bases. CDR1 and CDR2 (germline): SGHRS, YFSETQ. The CDR3 is 15 residues long. CDR3 protein: CASSLPRGGQDEQYF. Written as DNA, the CDR3 is TGCGCCAGCAGCTTGCCGCGGGGGGGCCAGGATGAGCAGTACTTT.

This clonotype was counted a few times. CDR3 nucleotide sequence: TGTGCCAGCAGCAAGATGGAGGTCGAGTTCCAAGAGACCCAGTACTTC. It is translated as CASSKMEVEFQETQYF. This sequence joins TRBV7-9 and TRBJ2-5; tentatively, D is TRBD2 (5 bases). This CDR3 has 16 residues. The V end was cut by 5 bases, the J end by 1 base, with 17 bases between. Germline assignment: CDR1 SEHNR and CDR2 FQNEAQ (reference sequence).

CDR3 coding DNA: TGTGCCATCAGTATTCAGGGCAATGAGCAGTTCTTC. This encodes CAISIQGNEQFF. The V call is TRBV10-3, the J call TRBJ2-1; D might be TRBD1 (5 bases). Trimming stripped 5 bases from V and 6 bases from J, with 8 bases between. The CDR3 is made up of 12 amino acids. Germline V gene data show CDR1 as ENHRY and CDR2 as SYGVKD.

In its sample, this clonotype was seen a few times. The chain carries TRBV11-2 and TRBJ2-4; TRBD1 agrees at 8 bases. Germline CDR1 and CDR2: SGHAT and FQNNGV. Losses at the gene ends were 4 bases for V and 0 bases for J; bases not matched to a gene: 11. The CDR3 totals 18 residues. As DNA, the CDR3 is TGTGCCAGCAGCTCTTACCGACAGGGGCCTTTAGCCAAAAACATTCAGTACTTC. Its translation: CASSSYRQGPLAKNIQYF.

The chain has TRBV10-1 and TRBJ2-5; weak D call: TRBD2 (7 bases). Looked up from germline, CDR1 is WNHNN and CDR2 is SYGVQD (reference sequence). V lost 2 bases and J 7 bases, leaving 17 bases between the germline ends. The CDR3 runs to 15 residues. The CDR3 region is CASSEPEGGMGTQYF. For the CDR3, the DNA is TGCGCCAGCAGTGAGCCCGAGGGGGGGATGGGGACCCAGTACTTC.

The chain joins TRBV5-6 to TRBJ1-1; a possible D gene is TRBD1 (5 bases). This CDR3 region has 15 residues. Between the trimmed V and J ends, which lost 7 bases and 1 base, there was a span of 17 bases. Germline values: CDR1 SGHDT, CDR2 YYEEEE. In DNA form, the CDR3 reads TGTGCCAGCCGCGCAAGGTCGGGGGAGAACACTGAAGCTTTCTTT. This codes for CASRARSGENTEAFF.

Notes on this clonotype: A single base separates this from a much larger clone, so it may be a read error. This chain uses TRBV25-1 with TRBJ1-2; the D is unclear. Germline CDR1 is MGHDK and CDR2 is SYGVNS. This CDR3 region has 13 residues. CDR3 sequence reads: CTSSDALESGYTF. For the CDR3, the DNA is TGTACCAGCAGTGACGCCCTAGAGAGTGGCTACACCTTC.

This clonotype has only a few counts. The V gene is TRBV24-1, the J gene TRBJ2-1; 9 bases fit TRBD2. V shed 5 bases, J shed 5 bases, and the junction held 6 bases outside the gene matches. CDR1 KGHDR and CDR2 SFDVKD come from the germline V gene. The CDR3 contains 15 residues. The CDR3 is CATSGASGRNNEQFF. The DNA for the CDR3 is TGTGCCACCAGTGGGGCGAGCGGGAGGAACAATGAGCAGTTCTTC.